Listed below are T cell receptor beta chains from one sample, sequenced in a study of blood T cells in healthy people across ages. Using its own MiXCR run on the 5' RACE reads, TCRdb lists one record per CDR3 protein. Here the sample spans hundreds of thousands of distinct CDR3 sequences, 24% being singletons. This sample was also put to use in a study of T cells of mothers and their children.

The sample was blood. All receptors come from a boy under 18 in good health. CDR3s include the opening cysteine and the closing phenylalanine or tryptophan. The order of the fields is clone size, V gene, J gene, CDR3 protein. Only part of the rows carry a size: once, few, many, or a class if the clone is expanded.

size: -
V: TRBV7-9
J: TRBJ2-1
CDR3: CASSPGSGGPSYNEQFF

size: -
V: TRBV4-2
J: TRBJ2-5
CDR3: CASSQDQVWETQYF

size: many
V: TRBV9
J: TRBJ2-3
CDR3: CASSVISTDTQYF

size: -
V: TRBV4-1
J: TRBJ2-1
CDR3: CASSPDRGGGDEQFF

size: -
V: TRBV5-1
J: TRBJ2-6
CDR3: CASSLDGTGVSGANVLTF

size: few
V: TRBV24-1
J: TRBJ2-5
CDR3: CATQRGEGQETQYF

size: -
V: TRBV20-1
J: TRBJ1-2
CDR3: CSARDLGQVHGYTF

size: few
V: TRBV29-1
J: TRBJ1-2
CDR3: CSVEDRGAEYGYTF

size: -
V: TRBV29-1
J: TRBJ2-5
CDR3: CSVSQGAGGWETQYF

size: few
V: TRBV25-1
J: TRBJ2-5
CDR3: CASSESDRGQQETQYF

size: -
V: TRBV5-6
J: TRBJ2-7
CDR3: CASSLSRRGAYEQYF

size: few
V: TRBV12-5
J: -
CDR3: CASGSDSSGRTYEQYF

size: -
V: TRBV12-3/TRBV12-4
J: TRBJ2-3
CDR3: CASSPFSSSAADTQYF

size: -
V: TRBV7-9
J: TRBJ2-1
CDR3: CASSLPGLLF

size: few
V: TRBV6-5
J: TRBJ2-4
CDR3: CASSYSRDRGDIQYF

size: -
V: TRBV7-3
J: TRBJ2-7
CDR3: CASSLSAQGVGEQYF

size: -
V: TRBV12-3/TRBV12-4
J: TRBJ1-2
CDR3: CASSLWGTSYGYTF